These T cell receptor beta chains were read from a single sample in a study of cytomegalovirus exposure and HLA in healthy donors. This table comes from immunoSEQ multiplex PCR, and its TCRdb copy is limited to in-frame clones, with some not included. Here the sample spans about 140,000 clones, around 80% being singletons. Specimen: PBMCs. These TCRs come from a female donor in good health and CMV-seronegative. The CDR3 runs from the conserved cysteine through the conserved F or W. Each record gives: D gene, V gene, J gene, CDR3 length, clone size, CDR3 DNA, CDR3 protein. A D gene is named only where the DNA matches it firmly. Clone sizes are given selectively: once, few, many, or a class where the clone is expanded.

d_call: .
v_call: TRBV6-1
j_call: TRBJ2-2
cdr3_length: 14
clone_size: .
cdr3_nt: TGTGCCAGCAGTCTTCAACGGGTCACCGGGGAGCTGTTTTTT
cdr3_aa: CASSLQRVTGELFF

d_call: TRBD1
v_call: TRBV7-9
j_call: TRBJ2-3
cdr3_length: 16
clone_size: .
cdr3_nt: TGTGCCAGCAGCTCGATAACAGGGGGCCCCTCAGATACGCAGTATTTT
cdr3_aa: CASSSITGGPSDTQYF

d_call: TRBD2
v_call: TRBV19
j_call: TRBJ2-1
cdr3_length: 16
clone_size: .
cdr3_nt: TGTGCCAGTAGTATAATCGTTTTCGGCGGGAGCGGTGAGCAGTTCTTC
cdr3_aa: CASSIIVFGGSGEQFF

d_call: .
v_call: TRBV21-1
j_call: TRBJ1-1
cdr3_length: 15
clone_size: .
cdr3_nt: TGTGCCAGCAGCAAATGTGGGGGGTGGGAGACTGAAGCTTTCTTT
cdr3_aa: CASSKCGGWETEAFF

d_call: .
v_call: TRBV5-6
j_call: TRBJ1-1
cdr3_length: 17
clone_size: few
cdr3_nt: TGTGCCAGCAGCTTGGGGCGATCACAGGTTTTGAACACTGAAGCTTTCTTT
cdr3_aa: CASSLGRSQVLNTEAFF

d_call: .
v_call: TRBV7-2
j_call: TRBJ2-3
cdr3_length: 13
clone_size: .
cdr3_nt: TGTGCCAGCAGCTTAGCTTCCAGAGATACGCAGTATTTT
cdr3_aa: CASSLASRDTQYF

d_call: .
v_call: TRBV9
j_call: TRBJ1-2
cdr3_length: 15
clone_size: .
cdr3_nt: TGTGCCAGCAGCGTAGACGCGGGAGGAAACTATGGCTACACCTTC
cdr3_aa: CASSVDAGGNYGYTF

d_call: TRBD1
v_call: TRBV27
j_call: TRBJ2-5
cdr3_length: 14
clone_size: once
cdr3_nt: TGTGCCAGCGGTCGGACAGGGTTTGATGGGACCCAGTACTTC
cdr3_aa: CASGRTGFDGTQYF

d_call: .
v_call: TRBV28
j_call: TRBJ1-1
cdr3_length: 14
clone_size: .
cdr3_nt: TGTGCCAGCAACAGGGTGACAATGAACACTGAAGCTTTCTTT
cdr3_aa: CASNRVTMNTEAFF

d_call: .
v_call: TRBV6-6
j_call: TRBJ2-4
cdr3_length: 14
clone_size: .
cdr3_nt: TGTGCCAGCAGTCAGGGGAGAGCCAAAAACATTCAGTACTTC
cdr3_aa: CASSQGRAKNIQYF

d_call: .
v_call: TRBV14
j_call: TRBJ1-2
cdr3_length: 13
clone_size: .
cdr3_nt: TGTGCCAGCAGCCAAGAACCGGACTATGGCTACACCTTC
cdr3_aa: CASSQEPDYGYTF

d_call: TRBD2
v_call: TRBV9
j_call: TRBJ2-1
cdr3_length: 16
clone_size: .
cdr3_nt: TGTGCCAGCAGCGCTAGCGGGCCTAGCTCCTACAATGAGCAGTTCTTC
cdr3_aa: CASSASGPSSYNEQFF

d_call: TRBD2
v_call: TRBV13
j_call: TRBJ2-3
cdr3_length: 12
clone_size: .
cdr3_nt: TGTGCCAGCAGCTATCAGCGGGGGGGGTCGTATTTT
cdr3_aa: CASSYQRGGSYF

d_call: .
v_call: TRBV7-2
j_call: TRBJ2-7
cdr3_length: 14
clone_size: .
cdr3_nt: TGTGCCAGCAGCCGGGACTGGAGCTCCTACGAGCAGTACTTC
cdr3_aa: CASSRDWSSYEQYF

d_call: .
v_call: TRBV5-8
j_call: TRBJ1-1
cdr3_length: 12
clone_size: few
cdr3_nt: TGTGCCAGCAGACGGGTGGGTTCTGAAGCTTTCTTT
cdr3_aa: CASRRVGSEAFF

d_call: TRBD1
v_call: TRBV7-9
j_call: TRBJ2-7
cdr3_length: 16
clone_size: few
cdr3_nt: TGTTCCAGCAGCTTAACTTGGACAGGGTCTTCCTACGAGCAGTACTTC
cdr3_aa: CSSSLTWTGSSYEQYF

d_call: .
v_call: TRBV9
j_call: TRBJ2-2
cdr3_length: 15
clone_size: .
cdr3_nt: TGTGCCAGCAGCGTGGGACAAACGAACACCGGGGAGCTGTTTTTT
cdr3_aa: CASSVGQTNTGELFF

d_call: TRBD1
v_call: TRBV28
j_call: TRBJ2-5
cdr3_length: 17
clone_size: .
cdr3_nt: TGTGCCAGCAGTTTTGGGGATAGGACAGGGTCGCAAGAGACCCAGTACTTC
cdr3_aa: CASSFGDRTGSQETQYF

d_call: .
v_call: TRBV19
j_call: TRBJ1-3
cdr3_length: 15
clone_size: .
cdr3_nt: TGTGCCAGTACGGACAGACTCTTCTCTGGAAACACCATATATTTT
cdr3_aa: CASTDRLFSGNTIYF

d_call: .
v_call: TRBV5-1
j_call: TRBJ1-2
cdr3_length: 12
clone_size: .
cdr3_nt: TGCGCCAGCAGCTTCACAGGGTTAGGCTACACCTTC
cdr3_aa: CASSFTGLGYTF

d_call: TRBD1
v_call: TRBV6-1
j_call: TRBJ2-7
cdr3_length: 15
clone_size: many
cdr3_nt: TGTGCCAGCAGCTACGCGGGGACAGGGTCCGACGAGCAGTACTTC
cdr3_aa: CASSYAGTGSDEQYF

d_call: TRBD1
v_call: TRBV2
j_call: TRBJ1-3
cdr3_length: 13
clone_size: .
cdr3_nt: TGTGCCAGCAAACCCGGGACAGGGCGAACCATATATTTT
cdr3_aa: CASKPGTGRTIYF

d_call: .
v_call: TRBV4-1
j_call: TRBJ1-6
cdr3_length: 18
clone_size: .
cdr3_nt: TGCGCCAGCAGCCAAGACTACGCTGGAGCATCGGTTAATTCACCCCTCCACTTT
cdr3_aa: CASSQDYAGASVNSPLHF

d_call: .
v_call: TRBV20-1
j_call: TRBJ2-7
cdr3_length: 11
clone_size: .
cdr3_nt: TGCAGTGGCAGATTCTCCTACGAGCAGTACTTC
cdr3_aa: CSGRFSYEQYF

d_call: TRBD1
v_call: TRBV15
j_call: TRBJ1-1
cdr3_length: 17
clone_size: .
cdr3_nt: TGTGCCACCAGCCGAGGCCTGGGACAGGGGTCGAACACTGAAGCTTTCTTT
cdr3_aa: CATSRGLGQGSNTEAFF

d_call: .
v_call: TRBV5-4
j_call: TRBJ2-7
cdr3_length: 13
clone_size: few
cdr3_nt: TGTGCCAGCAGCTTGGCGGGAGTCAGCGAGCAGTACTTC
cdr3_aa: CASSLAGVSEQYF

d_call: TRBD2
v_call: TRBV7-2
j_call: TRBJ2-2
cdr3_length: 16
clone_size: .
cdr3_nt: TGTGCCAGCAGCTTACAGGGACTAGCGGTGGGAGGGGAGCTGTTTTTT
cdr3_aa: CASSLQGLAVGGELFF

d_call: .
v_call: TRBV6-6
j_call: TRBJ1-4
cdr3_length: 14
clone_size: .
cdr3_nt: TGTGCCAGCAGTTATAGATCAACTAATGAAAAACTGTTTTTT
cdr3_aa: CASSYRSTNEKLFF

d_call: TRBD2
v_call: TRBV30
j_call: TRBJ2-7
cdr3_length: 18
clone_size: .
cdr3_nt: TGTGCCTGGAGAGCTACCAGCCTGGGACTAGCGGGAAGCGACGAGCAGTACTTC
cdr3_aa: CAWRATSLGLAGSDEQYF

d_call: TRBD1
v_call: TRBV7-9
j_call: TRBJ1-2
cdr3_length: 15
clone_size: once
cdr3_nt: TGTTCCAGCAGCTTACCGGGACAGGGGAACTATGGCTACACCTTC
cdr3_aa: CSSSLPGQGNYGYTF

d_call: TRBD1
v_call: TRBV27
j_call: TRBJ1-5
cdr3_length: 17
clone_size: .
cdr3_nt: TGTGCCAGCAGTTCGACAGGGGGACCCTATAGCAATCAGCCCCAGCATTTT
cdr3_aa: CASSSTGGPYSNQPQHF

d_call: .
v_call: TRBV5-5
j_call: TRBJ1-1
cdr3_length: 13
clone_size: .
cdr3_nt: TGTGCCAGCAGCTTAGGGGGTTCCACTGAAGCTTTCTTT
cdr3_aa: CASSLGGSTEAFF

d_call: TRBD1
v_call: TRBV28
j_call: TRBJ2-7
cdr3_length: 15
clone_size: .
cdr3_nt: TGTGCCAGCAGTTCGGCCGGACAGGGGGGCTACGAGCAGTACTTC
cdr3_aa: CASSSAGQGGYEQYF

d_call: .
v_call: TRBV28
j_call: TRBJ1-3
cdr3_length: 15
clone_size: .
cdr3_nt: TGTGCCAGCAGTTCGGGACATATTTCTGGAAACACCATATATTTT
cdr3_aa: CASSSGHISGNTIYF

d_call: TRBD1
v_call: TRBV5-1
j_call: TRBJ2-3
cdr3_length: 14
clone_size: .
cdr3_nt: TGCGCCAGCAGCGGGACAGGACACACAGATACGCAGTATTTT
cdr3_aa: CASSGTGHTDTQYF

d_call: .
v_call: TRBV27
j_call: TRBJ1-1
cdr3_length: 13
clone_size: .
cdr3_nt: TGTGCCAGCAGTTTGGCAAGAAACACTGAAGCTTTCTTT
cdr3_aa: CASSLARNTEAFF

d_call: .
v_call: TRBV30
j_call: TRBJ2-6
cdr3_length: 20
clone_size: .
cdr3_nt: TGTGCCTGGGCCAGGGGTCACCCCGCCGGGGGGTCCTCTGGGGCCAACGTCCTGACTTTC
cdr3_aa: CAWARGHPAGGSSGANVLTF

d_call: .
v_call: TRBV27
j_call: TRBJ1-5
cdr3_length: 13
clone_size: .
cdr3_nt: TGTGCCAGCAGTTCGTTTAGCAATCAGCCCCAGCATTTT
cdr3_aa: CASSSFSNQPQHF

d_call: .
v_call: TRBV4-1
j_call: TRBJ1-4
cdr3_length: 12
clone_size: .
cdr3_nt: TGCGCCAGCAGCCAACCAGAAGAAAAACTGTTTTTT
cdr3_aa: CASSQPEEKLFF

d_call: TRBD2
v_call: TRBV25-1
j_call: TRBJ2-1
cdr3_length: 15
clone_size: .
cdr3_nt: TGTGCCAGCAGTGTAGCGGGAGGGCCATCCCATGAGCAGTTCTTC
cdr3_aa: CASSVAGGPSHEQFF

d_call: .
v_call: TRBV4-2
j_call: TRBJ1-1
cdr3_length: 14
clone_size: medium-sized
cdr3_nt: TGTGCCAGCAGCCAGCAGCTGATTCGGGATGAAGCTTTCTTT
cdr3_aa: CASSQQLIRDEAFF

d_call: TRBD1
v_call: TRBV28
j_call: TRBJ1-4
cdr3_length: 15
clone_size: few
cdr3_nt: TGTGCCAGCAGTGGAACAGGGGGCTCGGGTGAAAAACTGTTTTTT
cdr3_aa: CASSGTGGSGEKLFF

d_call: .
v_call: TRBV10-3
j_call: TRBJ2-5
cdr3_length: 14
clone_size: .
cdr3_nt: TGTGCCATCAGTGAGTCCGGGACTTTGGAGACCCAGTACTTC
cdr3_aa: CAISESGTLETQYF

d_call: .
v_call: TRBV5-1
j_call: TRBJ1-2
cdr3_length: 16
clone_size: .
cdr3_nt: TGCGCCAGCAGCTCAAACCCGGGACGGGCGGGGGATGGCTACACCTTC
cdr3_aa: CASSSNPGRAGDGYTF

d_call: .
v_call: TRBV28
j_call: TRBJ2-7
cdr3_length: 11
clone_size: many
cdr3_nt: TGTGCCAGCAGTTTCAGTGACCAGGGGTACTTC
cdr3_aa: CASSFSDQGYF